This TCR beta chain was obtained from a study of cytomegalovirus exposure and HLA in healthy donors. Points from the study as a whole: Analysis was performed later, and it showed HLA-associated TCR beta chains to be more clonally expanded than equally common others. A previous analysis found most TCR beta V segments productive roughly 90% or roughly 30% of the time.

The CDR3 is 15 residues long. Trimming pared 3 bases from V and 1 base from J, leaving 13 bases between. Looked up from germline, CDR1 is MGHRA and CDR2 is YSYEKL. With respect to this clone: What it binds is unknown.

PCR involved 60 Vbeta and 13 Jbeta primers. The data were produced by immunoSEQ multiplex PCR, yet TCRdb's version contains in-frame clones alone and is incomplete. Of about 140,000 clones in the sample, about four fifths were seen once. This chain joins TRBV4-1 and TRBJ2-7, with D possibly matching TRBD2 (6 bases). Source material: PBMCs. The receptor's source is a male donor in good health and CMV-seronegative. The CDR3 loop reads CASSQSYSGSYEQYF. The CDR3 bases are TGCGCCAGCAGCCAGTCTTATAGCGGTTCCTACGAGCAGTACTTC.